A single sample gave rise to the 15 T cell receptor beta chains below, sequenced in a study of neurological immune-mediated disorders. TCRdb used MiXCR to reprocess the 5' RACE reads, holding one entry per CDR3 protein. Of more than 13,000 distinct CDR3 sequences listed, less than 11% are singletons. Sequenced input: PBMCs. The receptors shown here come from a woman between 40 and 50 years old in good health.

V usage is TRBV3-1 and J usage is TRBJ2-7; tentatively, D is TRBD1 (6 bases). The V gene lost 0 bases and the J gene lost 3 bases, with 12 bases spanning the gap. The germline CDR1 and CDR2 sequences are LGHDT and YNNKEL (reference sequence). This CDR3 has 15 amino acids. The CDR3 DNA sequence: TGTGCCAGCAGCCAAGATACAGGGACGGGCTACGAGCAGTACTTC. Translated: CASSQDTGTGYEQYF.

In its sample, this clonotype was seen many times. The gene calls are TRBV20-1 and TRBJ2-7; D is undetermined. The germline gives CDR1 DFQATT, CDR2 SNEGSKA (reference sequence). This CDR3 is 14 amino acids long. Trimming took 6 bases from V and 4 from J, leaving 19 bases between them. This CDR3 reads CSAQKPGPSYEQYF. CDR3 sequence (DNA): TGCAGTGCCCAAAAGCCGGGCCCCAGTTACGAGCAGTACTTC.

This clonotype has a count of ten or more. The chain joins TRBV12-3 or TRBV12-4 to TRBJ2-7; D is unclear. The CDR3 runs to 14 residues. The ends were cut back, 1 base at V and 2 bases at J, with 9 bases in the middle. CDR3 bases: TGTGCCAGCAGTTTAGGGGTGGGTACCTACGAGCAGTACTTC. Translating gives CASSLGVGTYEQYF.

This clonotype occurred many times. V usage is TRBV20-1 and J usage is TRBJ2-1, with 10 bases fitting TRBD2. V shed 6 bases, J shed 5 bases, and the junction held 10 bases outside the gene matches. From germline, CDR1 is DFQATT and CDR2 SNEGSKA (reference sequence). The CDR3 runs to 15 residues. This chain's CDR3 is CSASLSGGAHNEQFF. In DNA form, the CDR3 reads TGCAGTGCATCACTGAGCGGGGGGGCCCACAATGAGCAGTTCTTC.

The table lists this clonotype with many counts. The rearrangement links TRBV6-5 to TRBJ1-1; D is ambiguous. V was clipped by 0 bases and J by 1 base, with 6 bases between them. The CDR3 sequence is 14 residues long. From germline, CDR1 is MNHEY and CDR2 SVGAGI. CDR3 protein: CASSYSSKNTEAFF. DNA of the CDR3: TGTGCCAGCAGTTACTCGAGCAAGAACACTGAAGCTTTCTTT.

In this sample, this clonotype is medium-sized. In nucleotides, the CDR3 is TGCGCCAGCAGCTTGGAGCTGGGGAGGGCCACTGAAGCTTTCTTT. It yields the protein CASSLELGRATEAFF. The chain recombines TRBV5-1 with TRBJ1-1; D gene ambiguous. Deletions cut 0 bases from V and 4 bases from J, with 13 bases between. This CDR3 comprises 15 residues. In germline, CDR1 is SGHRS, CDR2 YFSETQ.

CDR3: CASSEEGSPGELFF. CDR3 nucleotides: TGTGCCAGCAGTGAAGAGGGGTCACCCGGGGAGCTGTTTTTT. The genes are TRBV2 and TRBJ2-2, with D perhaps TRBD1 (5 bases). Trimming removed 1 base from V and 6 bases from J, with 9 bases in between. This CDR3 contains 14 residues. Per germline, CDR1 SNHLY and CDR2 FYNNEI.

This clonotype occurred many times. J is TRBJ1-2 and V is TRBV12-3 or TRBV12-4; D might be TRBD1 (5 bases). The CDR3 is made up of 13 amino acids. Trimming stripped 5 bases from V and 7 bases from J, with 14 bases between. The CDR3 DNA reads TGTGCCAGCAGTGCTCCGGGAACAGGTGGCTACACCTTC. This encodes CASSAPGTGGYTF.

This clonotype was counted ten times or more. V usage is TRBV13 and J usage is TRBJ1-2; TRBD1 agrees at 11 bases. The V gene's germline CDR1 is PRHDT and CDR2 FYEKMQ (reference sequence). V was clipped by 0 bases and J by 4 bases; unmatched bases: 4. This CDR3 is 16 amino acids long. CDR3 loop: CASSLGRTGGGYGYTF. As DNA, the CDR3 is TGTGCCAGCAGCTTAGGGAGGACAGGGGGCGGCTATGGCTACACCTTC.

Ten or more counts support this clonotype. The chain couples TRBV20-1 to TRBJ2-7, with no clear D. This CDR3 spans 11 amino acids. Per the germline V gene, CDR1 is DFQATT and CDR2 is SNEGSKA (reference sequence). V lost 0 bases to trimming and J lost 4 bases, with 4 bases between them. For the CDR3, the DNA is TGCAGTGCTAGAGATGGATACGAGCAGTACTTC. Translating gives CSARDGYEQYF.

The sample holds a few counts of this clonotype. The chain is built from TRBV5-3 and TRBJ2-1; 8 bases map to TRBD2. TRBV5-3 is filed as an ORF, its function uncertain. Trimming cost V 0 bases and J 6 bases; bases outside gene matches: 11. The CDR3 is made up of 17 amino acids. The CDR3 region has the DNA TGTGCCAGAAGCTTGGGGGCGTGCGGGGGGAGAGGCAATGAGCAGTTCTTC. Translation gives CARSLGACGGRGNEQFF.

In its sample, this clonotype was seen many times. The chain uses TRBV20-1 and TRBJ1-5; D gene uncertain. The CDR3 extends over 14 amino acids. V shed 2 bases and J shed 4 bases, with 12 bases lying between them. The germline V gene has CDR1 DFQATT and CDR2 SNEGSKA (reference sequence). CDR3 sequence reads: CSARTGLGNQPQHF. The CDR3 DNA is TGCAGTGCTAGAACGGGGTTGGGGAATCAGCCCCAGCATTTT.

This clonotype was detected many times. V usage is TRBV25-1 and J usage is TRBJ2-5, with 15 bases fitting TRBD2. CDR1 and CDR2 from the germline V gene are MGHDK and SYGVNS. With V trimmed by 1 base and J by 5 bases, 5 bases remained unmatched. The CDR3 is 17 amino acids. Here the CDR3 reads CASSEWTSGRAVETQYF. Here the CDR3 DNA reads TGTGCCAGCAGTGAATGGACTAGCGGGAGGGCCGTCGAGACCCAGTACTTC.

This clonotype was observed many times. The CDR3 region is CSVTTSTDTQYF. The CDR3 DNA reads TGCAGTGTCACAACTAGCACAGATACGCAGTATTTT. The gene calls are TRBV20-1 and TRBJ2-3, with D unclear. This CDR3 contains 12 residues. CDR1 is DFQATT and CDR2 is SNEGSKA in the germline V gene (reference sequence). Trimming cost V 7 bases and J 0 bases, with 8 bases left between them.

Judged by abundance, this clonotype is medium-sized. V gene TRBV2 combines with J gene TRBJ1-1, with D uncertain. The CDR3 has 12 amino acids. Germline V gives CDR1 SNHLY, CDR2 FYNNEI. The CDR3 DNA reads TGTGCTTCGAGGGTTTTAAGGACTGAAGCTTTCTTT. Amino acids: CASRVLRTEAFF.